This T cell receptor beta chain stems from a study of T-cell memory formation after mild COVID-19. Study-level results: In pre-infection memory, a portion of responding clones appeared, which suggested that cross-reactive memory joined. Clonal second-wave expansions that peaked on day 37 had unconfirmed SARS-CoV-2 specificity. Shrinking CD4+ clones resided mostly in CM and EM, and CD8+ ones in EMRA.

TCRdb reprocessed the 5' RACE reads with MiXCR, giving one entry per CDR3 protein. The table includes a few hundred thousand distinct CDR3 sequences, 15% to 20% detected once. About this clonotype itself: Its antigen is still unknown.

This sequence originates from a young man who had mild COVID-19 (a few samples of this study predate the infection). Cell type and time point are not known. Sequenced sample: PBMCs or a T cell subset sorted from them (not recorded which).

CDR3 bases: TGTGCCAGCAGTTACCACGGGTCACCTACTAGCACAGATACGCAGTATTTT. This encodes CASSYHGSPTSTDTQYF. The chain employs TRBV6-2 or TRBV6-3 and TRBJ2-3; D ambiguous. From germline, CDR1 is MNHEY and CDR2 SVGEGT. The V end lost 2 bases, the J end lost 0 bases, and 15 bases lay between the germline ends. CDR3 size: 17 residues.